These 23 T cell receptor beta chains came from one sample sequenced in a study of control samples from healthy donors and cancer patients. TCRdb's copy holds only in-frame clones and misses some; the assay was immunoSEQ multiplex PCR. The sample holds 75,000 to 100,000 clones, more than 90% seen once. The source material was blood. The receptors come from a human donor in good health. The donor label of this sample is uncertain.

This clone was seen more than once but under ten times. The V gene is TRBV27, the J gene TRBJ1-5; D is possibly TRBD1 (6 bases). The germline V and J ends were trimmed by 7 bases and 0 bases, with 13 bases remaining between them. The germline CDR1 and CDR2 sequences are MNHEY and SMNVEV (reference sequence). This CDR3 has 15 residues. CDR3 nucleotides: TGTGCCAGCAACCTACAGGGATATAGCAATCAGCCCCAGCATTTT. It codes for CASNLQGYSNQPQHF.

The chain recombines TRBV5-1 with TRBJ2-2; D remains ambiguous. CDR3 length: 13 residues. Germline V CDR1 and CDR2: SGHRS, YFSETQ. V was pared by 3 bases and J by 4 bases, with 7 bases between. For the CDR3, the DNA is TGCGCCAGCAGCTCCATGAGCACCGGGGAGCTGTTTTTT. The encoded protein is CASSSMSTGELFF.

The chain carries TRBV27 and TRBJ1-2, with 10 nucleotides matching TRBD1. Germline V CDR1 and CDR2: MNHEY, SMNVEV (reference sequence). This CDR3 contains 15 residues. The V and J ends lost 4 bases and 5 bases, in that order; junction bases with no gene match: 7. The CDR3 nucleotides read TGTGCCAGCAGTTCCCGGGACAGGGGCCAATATGGCTACACCTTC. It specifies CASSSRDRGQYGYTF.

CDR3 sequence reads: CATSRDRNIYNEQFF. The CDR3 DNA reads TGTGCCACCAGCAGAGATAGGAATATCTACAATGAGCAGTTCTTC. V and J are TRBV15 and TRBJ2-1; D gene unclear. From germline, CDR1 is LNHNV and CDR2 YYDKDF (reference sequence). The CDR3 has 15 residues. Trimming left V 0 bases short and J 3 bases short, with 9 bases between.

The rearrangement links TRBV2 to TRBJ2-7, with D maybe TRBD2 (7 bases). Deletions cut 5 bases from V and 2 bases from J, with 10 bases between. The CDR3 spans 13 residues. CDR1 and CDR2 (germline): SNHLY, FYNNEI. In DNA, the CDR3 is TGTGCCAGCAGTTGGGGGGGCACCTACGAGCAGTACTTC. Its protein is CASSWGGTYEQYF.

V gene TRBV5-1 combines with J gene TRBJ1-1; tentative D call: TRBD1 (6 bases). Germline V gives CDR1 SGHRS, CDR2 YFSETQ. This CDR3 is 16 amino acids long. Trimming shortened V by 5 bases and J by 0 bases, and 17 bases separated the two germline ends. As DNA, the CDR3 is TGCGCCAGCAGTCCGCGGACAGTTACAATGAACACTGAAGCTTTCTTT. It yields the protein CASSPRTVTMNTEAFF.

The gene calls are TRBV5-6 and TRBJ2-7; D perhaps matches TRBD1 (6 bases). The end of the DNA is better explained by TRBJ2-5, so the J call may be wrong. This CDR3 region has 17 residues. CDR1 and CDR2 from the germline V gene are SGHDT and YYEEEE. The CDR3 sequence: CASSLAVGTRVQETQYF. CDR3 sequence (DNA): TGTGCCAGCAGCTTGGCCGTGGGGACAAGGGTGCAAGAGACCCAGTACTTC.

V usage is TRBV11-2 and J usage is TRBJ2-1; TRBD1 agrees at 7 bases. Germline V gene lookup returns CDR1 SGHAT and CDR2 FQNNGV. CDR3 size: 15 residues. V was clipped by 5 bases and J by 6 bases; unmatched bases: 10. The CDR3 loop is CASSKGQEAGNEQFF. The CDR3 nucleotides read TGTGCCAGCAGCAAAGGACAGGAGGCCGGCAATGAGCAGTTCTTC.

The CDR3 DNA follows: TGTGCCAGCAGCCAAGAATCCATGAGGGGTTTAGGGGCTTTCTTT. This codes for CASSQESMRGLGAFF. V usage is TRBV4-2 and J usage is TRBJ1-1; D is possibly TRBD1 (5 bases). V was cut by 0 bases and J by 11 bases, with 19 bases left in between. The CDR3 has 15 amino acids. The V gene's germline CDR1 is LGHNA and CDR2 YNFKEQ.

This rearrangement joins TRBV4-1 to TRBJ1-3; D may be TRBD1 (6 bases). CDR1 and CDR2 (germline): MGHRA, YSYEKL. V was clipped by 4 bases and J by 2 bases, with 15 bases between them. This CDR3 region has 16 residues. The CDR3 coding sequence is TGCGCCAGCAGCCCAGGGGACTCCGGCCCTGGAAACACCATATATTTT. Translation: CASSPGDSGPGNTIYF.

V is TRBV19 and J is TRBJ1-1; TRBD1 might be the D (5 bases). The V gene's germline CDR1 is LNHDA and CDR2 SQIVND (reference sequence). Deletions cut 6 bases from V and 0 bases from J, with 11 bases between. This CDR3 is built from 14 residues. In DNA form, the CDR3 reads TGTGCCAGTAGGACAGACACGATGAACACTGAAGCTTTCTTT. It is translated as CASRTDTMNTEAFF.

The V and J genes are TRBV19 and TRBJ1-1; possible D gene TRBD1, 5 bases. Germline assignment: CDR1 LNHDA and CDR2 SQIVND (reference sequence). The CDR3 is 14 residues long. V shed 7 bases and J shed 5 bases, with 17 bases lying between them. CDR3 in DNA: TGTGCCAGTACCATAACCGGGGGAGGTACTGAAGCTTTCTTT. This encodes CASTITGGGTEAFF.

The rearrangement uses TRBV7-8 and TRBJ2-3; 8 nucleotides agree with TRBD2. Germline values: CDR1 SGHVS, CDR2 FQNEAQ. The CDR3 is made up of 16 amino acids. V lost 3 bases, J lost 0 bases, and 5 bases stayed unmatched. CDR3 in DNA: TGTGCCAGCAGCTTCCCTAGCGGGCTAAGCACAGATACGCAGTATTTT. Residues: CASSFPSGLSTDTQYF.

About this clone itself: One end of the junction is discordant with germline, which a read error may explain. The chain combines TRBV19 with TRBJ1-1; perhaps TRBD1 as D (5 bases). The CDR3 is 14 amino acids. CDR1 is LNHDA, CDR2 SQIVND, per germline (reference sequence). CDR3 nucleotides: TGTGCCAGTAACTTTGGAGAGGGGAACTCTGAAGCTTTCTTT. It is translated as CASNFGEGNSEAFF. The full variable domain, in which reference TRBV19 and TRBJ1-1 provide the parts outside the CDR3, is DGGITQSPKYLFRKEGQNVTLSCEQNLNHDAMYWYRQDPGQGLRLIYYSQIVNDFQKGDIAEGYSVSREKKESFPLTVTSAQKNPTAFYLCASNFGEGNSEAFFGQGTRLTVV.

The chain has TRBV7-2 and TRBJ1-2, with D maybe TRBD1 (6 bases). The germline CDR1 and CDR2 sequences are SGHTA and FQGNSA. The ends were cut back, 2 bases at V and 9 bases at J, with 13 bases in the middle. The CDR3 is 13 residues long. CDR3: CASSLSIDRSYTF. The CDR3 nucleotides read TGTGCCAGCAGCTTAAGTATCGACAGGAGCTACACCTTC.

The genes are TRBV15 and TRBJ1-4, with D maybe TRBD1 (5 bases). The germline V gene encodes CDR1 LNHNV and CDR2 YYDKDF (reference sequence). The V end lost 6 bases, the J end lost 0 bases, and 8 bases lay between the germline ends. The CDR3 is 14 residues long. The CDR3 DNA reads TGTGCCACCAGTAGACAGTCAACTAATGAAAAACTGTTTTTT. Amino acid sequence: CATSRQSTNEKLFF.

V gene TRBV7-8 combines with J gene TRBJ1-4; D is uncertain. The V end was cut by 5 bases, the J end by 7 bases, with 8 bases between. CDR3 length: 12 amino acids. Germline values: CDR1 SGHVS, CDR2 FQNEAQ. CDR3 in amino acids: CASSPVIEKLFF. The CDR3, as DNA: TGTGCCAGCAGCCCCGTAATTGAAAAACTGTTTTTT.

The chain's CDR3 is CASSHQAGTTNTGELFF. The CDR3 region has the DNA TGTGCCAGCAGCCATCAAGCGGGGACAACGAACACCGGGGAGCTGTTTTTT. This chain connects TRBV5-5 to TRBJ2-2, with a weak D call TRBD2 (7 bases). The V gene lost 4 bases and the J gene lost 0 bases, with 16 bases spanning the gap. Germline V gene data show CDR1 as SGHKS and CDR2 as YYEKEE (reference sequence). CDR3 size: 17 residues.

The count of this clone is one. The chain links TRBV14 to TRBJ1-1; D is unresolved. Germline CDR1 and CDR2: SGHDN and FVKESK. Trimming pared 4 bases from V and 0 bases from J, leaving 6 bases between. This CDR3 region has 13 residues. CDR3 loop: CASSLTLNTEAFF. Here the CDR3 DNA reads TGTGCCAGCAGCCTGACACTGAACACTGAAGCTTTCTTT.

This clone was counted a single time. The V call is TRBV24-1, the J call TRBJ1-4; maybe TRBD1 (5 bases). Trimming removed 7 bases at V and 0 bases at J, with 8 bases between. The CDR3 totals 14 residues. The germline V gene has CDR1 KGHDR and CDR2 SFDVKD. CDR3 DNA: TGTGCCACCAGCACAGGCGCAACTAATGAAAAACTGTTTTTT. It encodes CATSTGATNEKLFF.

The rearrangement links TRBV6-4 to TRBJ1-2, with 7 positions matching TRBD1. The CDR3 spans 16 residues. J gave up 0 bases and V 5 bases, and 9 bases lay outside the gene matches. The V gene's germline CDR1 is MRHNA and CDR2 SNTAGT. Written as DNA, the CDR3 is TGTGCCAGCAGTCAAGAAGGGGGCACCGCTAACTATGGCTACACCTTC. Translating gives CASSQEGGTANYGYTF.

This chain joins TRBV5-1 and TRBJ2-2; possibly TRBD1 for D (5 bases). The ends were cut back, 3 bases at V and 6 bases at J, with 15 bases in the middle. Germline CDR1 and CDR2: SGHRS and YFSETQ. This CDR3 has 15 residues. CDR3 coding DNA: TGCGCCAGCAGCTGGGGCAGGGAACTATCCGGGGAGCTGTTTTTT. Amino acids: CASSWGRELSGELFF.

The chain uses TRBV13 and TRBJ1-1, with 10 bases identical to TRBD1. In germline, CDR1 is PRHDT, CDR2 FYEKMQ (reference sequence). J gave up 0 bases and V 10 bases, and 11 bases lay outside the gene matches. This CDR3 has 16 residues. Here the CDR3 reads CATQLGQGTLNTEAFF. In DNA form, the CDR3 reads TGTGCCACCCAATTGGGACAGGGGACCCTGAACACTGAAGCTTTCTTT. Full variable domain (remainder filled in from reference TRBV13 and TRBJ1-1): AAGVIQSPRHLIKEKRETATLKCYPIPRHDTVYWYQQGPGQDPQFLISFYEKMQSDKGSIPDRFSAQQFSDYHSELNMSSLELGDSALYFCATQLGQGTLNTEAFFGQGTRLTVV.